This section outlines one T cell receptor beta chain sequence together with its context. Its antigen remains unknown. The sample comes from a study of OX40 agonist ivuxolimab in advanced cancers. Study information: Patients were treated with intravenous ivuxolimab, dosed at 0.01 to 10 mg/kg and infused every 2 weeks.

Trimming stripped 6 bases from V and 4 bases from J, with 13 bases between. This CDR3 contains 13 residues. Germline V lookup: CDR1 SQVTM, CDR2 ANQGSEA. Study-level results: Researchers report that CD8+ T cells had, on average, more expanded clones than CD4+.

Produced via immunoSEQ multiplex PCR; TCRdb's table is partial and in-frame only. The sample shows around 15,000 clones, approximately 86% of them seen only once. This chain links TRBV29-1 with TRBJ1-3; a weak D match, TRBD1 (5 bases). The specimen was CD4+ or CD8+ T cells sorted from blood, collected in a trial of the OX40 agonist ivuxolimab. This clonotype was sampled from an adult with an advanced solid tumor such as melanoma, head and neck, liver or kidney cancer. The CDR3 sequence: CSVPAQAGNTIYF. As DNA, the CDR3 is TGCAGCGTGCCGGCACAGGCAGGAAACACCATATATTTT. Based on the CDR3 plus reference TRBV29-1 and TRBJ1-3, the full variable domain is SAVISQKPSRDICQRGTSLTIQCQVDSQVTMMFWYRQQPGQSLTLIATANQGSEATYESGFVIDKFPISRPNLTFSTLTVSNMSPEDSSIYLCSVPAQAGNTIYFGEGSWLTVV.